Ten or more counts support the clone carrying this TCR beta chain. No antigen is known for it. These data originate in a study of human T cells and chemical hapten exposure. Total RNA was isolated from whole blood that had not been fractionated. For the library, individual cDNA molecules each received unique molecular identifiers. Per the original data handling: Samples had a median of 95,638 TCRs, ranging roughly 20,000 to 690,600. TCRdb used MiXCR to reprocess the reads, holding one entry per CDR3 protein. The V and J calls shown here were made by TCRdb, not taken from the authors' results. The table has 120,000 or so distinct CDR3 sequences, 6.5% to 10% seen once; the top ten hold 1.2% to 1.5%. Study-wide results and caveats: No shift was seen in TCRs above 1 in 1000 frequency with DPC sensitization.

Germline values: CDR1 KGHSH, CDR2 LQKENI. CDR3 length: 15 amino acids. V lost 3 bases and J lost 1, with 12 bases in between. The chain is built from TRBV18 and TRBJ1-1, with no clear D. Sequencing was carried out using whole blood. This sequence was found in a human donor in good health. Some clones in this sample may be carry-over from other donors' samples. The CDR3 loop is CASSPFHSSNTEAFF. The CDR3 DNA follows: TGTGCCAGCTCACCTTTTCACAGTTCGAACACTGAAGCTTTCTTT.